These T cell receptor beta chains were read from a single sample in a study of T cell responses to AZD1222 COVID-19 vaccine. Assay used: immunoSEQ multiplex PCR; TCRdb lists only in-frame clones, some missing. The data contain tens of thousands of clones, roughly nine tenths of them singletons. The specimen was peripheral blood, collected on day 0 of AZD1222 vaccination. Every receptor here comes from an adult in good health. Each CDR3 is given with its conserved first and last residue. Fields, in order: D gene, J gene, V gene, clone size, CDR3 DNA, CDR3 protein. D genes are given only for firm matches. For some rows the clone size is stated as once, few or many, or as a class when expanded; others skip it.

d_call: NA
j_call: TRBJ1-5
v_call: TRBV28
clone_size: once
cdr3_nt: TGTGCCAGCAGAACCGGGACCCCGGGACAGCCCCAGCATTTT
cdr3_aa: CASRTGTPGQPQHF

d_call: TRBD1
j_call: TRBJ2-3
v_call: TRBV29-1
clone_size: NA
cdr3_nt: TGCAGCGCTGAACGGGACAGGGCGACAGATACGCAGTATTTT
cdr3_aa: CSAERDRATDTQYF

d_call: NA
j_call: TRBJ1-6
v_call: TRBV9
clone_size: NA
cdr3_nt: TGTGCCAGCAGCGTAGGTCCCGGGAATTCACCCCTCCACTTT
cdr3_aa: CASSVGPGNSPLHF

d_call: NA
j_call: TRBJ2-7
v_call: TRBV15
clone_size: NA
cdr3_nt: TGTGCCACCAGCATTGGACAGCAAACCAACGAGCAGTACTTC
cdr3_aa: CATSIGQQTNEQYF

d_call: TRBD1
j_call: TRBJ2-2
v_call: TRBV7-6
clone_size: once
cdr3_nt: TGTGCCAGCAGCCATCTGATCAGGGGGTCAACCGGGGAGCTGTTTTTT
cdr3_aa: CASSHLIRGSTGELFF

d_call: TRBD2
j_call: TRBJ2-7
v_call: TRBV19
clone_size: NA
cdr3_nt: TGTGCCAGTAGGAGCGGGGGCTCCTACGAGCAGTACTTC
cdr3_aa: CASRSGGSYEQYF

d_call: TRBD1
j_call: TRBJ2-7
v_call: TRBV7-6
clone_size: NA
cdr3_nt: TGTGCCAGCAGTACAGGGGACGAGCAGTACTTC
cdr3_aa: CASSTGDEQYF

d_call: TRBD1
j_call: TRBJ1-2
v_call: TRBV4-2
clone_size: NA
cdr3_nt: TGTGCCAGCAGCCAGGACAGGGTAGGGGACTATGGCTACACCTTC
cdr3_aa: CASSQDRVGDYGYTF

d_call: TRBD1
j_call: TRBJ1-5
v_call: TRBV11-3
clone_size: NA
cdr3_nt: TGTGCCAACGCTACAGGGGGCTCCGAGTATAGCAATCAGCCCCAGCATTTT
cdr3_aa: CANATGGSEYSNQPQHF

d_call: NA
j_call: TRBJ1-4
v_call: TRBV5-1
clone_size: NA
cdr3_nt: TGCGCCAGCAGCTTATACGCAACTAATGAAAAACTGTTTTTT
cdr3_aa: CASSLYATNEKLFF

d_call: TRBD1
j_call: TRBJ1-6
v_call: TRBV28
clone_size: NA
cdr3_nt: TGTGCCAGCAGTTTGTTCTCCGGGACAGGGGGACTTTCACCCCTCCACTTT
cdr3_aa: CASSLFSGTGGLSPLHF

d_call: TRBD2
j_call: TRBJ2-3
v_call: TRBV7-2
clone_size: NA
cdr3_nt: TGTGCCAGCAGAGTAGCGGGGATAGGAGATACGCAGTATTTT
cdr3_aa: CASRVAGIGDTQYF

d_call: TRBD1
j_call: TRBJ1-1
v_call: TRBV7-2
clone_size: NA
cdr3_nt: TGTGCCAGCACAAAGGACAGGGCGGGAACTGAAGCTTTCTTT
cdr3_aa: CASTKDRAGTEAFF

d_call: TRBD1
j_call: TRBJ1-4
v_call: TRBV10-3
clone_size: NA
cdr3_nt: TGTGCCATCAGGAACAGGGGGGGTGAAAAACTGTTTTTT
cdr3_aa: CAIRNRGGEKLFF

d_call: TRBD2
j_call: TRBJ2-1
v_call: TRBV4-2
clone_size: NA
cdr3_nt: TGTGCCAGCAGCCAAGTCGCGAATAGCGGGGGTTACAATGAGCAGTTCTTC
cdr3_aa: CASSQVANSGGYNEQFF

d_call: NA
j_call: TRBJ1-4
v_call: TRBV5-8
clone_size: once
cdr3_nt: TGTGCCAGCAGCTTATGGGGGCAGGGCGCGGCTAATGAAAAACTGTTTTTT
cdr3_aa: CASSLWGQGAANEKLFF

d_call: TRBD1
j_call: TRBJ1-1
v_call: TRBV28
clone_size: NA
cdr3_nt: TGTGCCAGCAGTCCGGAATTGTCGGGGACAGGGTTTAAAGCCACTGAAGCTTTCTTT
cdr3_aa: CASSPELSGTGFKATEAFF

d_call: NA
j_call: TRBJ1-5
v_call: TRBV28
clone_size: NA
cdr3_nt: TGTGCCAGCAGTTTGGGCACTCATCAGCCCCAGCATTTT
cdr3_aa: CASSLGTHQPQHF

d_call: NA
j_call: TRBJ1-2
v_call: TRBV7-2
clone_size: few
cdr3_nt: TGTGCCAGCAGCTACGGGGGCCTGGGTAACTATGGCTACACCTTC
cdr3_aa: CASSYGGLGNYGYTF

d_call: NA
j_call: TRBJ1-2
v_call: TRBV28
clone_size: few
cdr3_nt: TGTGCCAGCAGACAAGGGCAAACTAACTATGGCTACACCTTC
cdr3_aa: CASRQGQTNYGYTF

d_call: NA
j_call: TRBJ1-2
v_call: TRBV13
clone_size: few
cdr3_nt: TGTGCCAGCAGCTTATTTCGTTCCCTGGGCTACACCTTC
cdr3_aa: CASSLFRSLGYTF

d_call: NA
j_call: TRBJ2-3
v_call: TRBV9
clone_size: NA
cdr3_nt: TGTGCCAGCAGCACCCTGGCCGATACGCAGTATTTT
cdr3_aa: CASSTLADTQYF

d_call: NA
j_call: TRBJ2-7
v_call: TRBV5-1
clone_size: NA
cdr3_nt: TGCGCCAGCAGCTTGAGTCAGGGGACCACTCTCGAGCAGTACTTC
cdr3_aa: CASSLSQGTTLEQYF

d_call: NA
j_call: TRBJ2-5
v_call: TRBV18
clone_size: NA
cdr3_nt: TGTGCCAGTTCACTCTCCCGGGAGACCCAGTACTTC
cdr3_aa: CASSLSRETQYF

d_call: NA
j_call: TRBJ1-2
v_call: TRBV6-5
clone_size: NA
cdr3_nt: TGTGCCAGCCGGCGCGGGGTAGGAAACTATGGCTACACCTTC
cdr3_aa: CASRRGVGNYGYTF

d_call: NA
j_call: TRBJ2-6
v_call: TRBV27
clone_size: NA
cdr3_nt: TGTGCCAGCAGTTCAGACTACTCTGGGGCCAACGTCCTGACTTTC
cdr3_aa: CASSSDYSGANVLTF

d_call: NA
j_call: TRBJ1-1
v_call: TRBV7-8
clone_size: NA
cdr3_nt: TGTGCCAGCAGCGGGCAAGTGAACACTGAAGCTTTCTTT
cdr3_aa: CASSGQVNTEAFF

d_call: NA
j_call: TRBJ2-1
v_call: TRBV3-1/TRBV3-2
clone_size: once
cdr3_nt: TGTGCCAGCAGCCTTAGTGGGCAGAACTACAATGAGCAGTTCTTC
cdr3_aa: CASSLSGQNYNEQFF

d_call: NA
j_call: TRBJ2-2
v_call: TRBV7-2
clone_size: NA
cdr3_nt: TGTGCCAGCAGCTTAGGCTATGTGAACACCGGGGAGCTGTTTTTT
cdr3_aa: CASSLGYVNTGELFF

d_call: NA
j_call: TRBJ2-1
v_call: TRBV20-1
clone_size: NA
cdr3_nt: TGCAGTGCCTATCCGGGTAATGAGCAGTTCTTC
cdr3_aa: CSAYPGNEQFF

d_call: NA
j_call: TRBJ2-3
v_call: TRBV30
clone_size: NA
cdr3_nt: TGTGCCTGGAGTGTAGGCAGCACAGATACGCAGTATTTT
cdr3_aa: CAWSVGSTDTQYF

d_call: TRBD2
j_call: TRBJ2-7
v_call: TRBV5-4
clone_size: NA
cdr3_nt: TGTGCCAGCAGCTCCGGGGGGGGGCTCTCCTACGAGCAGTACTTC
cdr3_aa: CASSSGGGLSYEQYF

d_call: TRBD2
j_call: TRBJ2-2
v_call: TRBV3-1/TRBV3-2
clone_size: NA
cdr3_nt: TGTGCCAGCTCAAACCCGGGACTAGTAGACACCGGGGAGCTGTTTTTT
cdr3_aa: CASSNPGLVDTGELFF

d_call: NA
j_call: TRBJ2-7
v_call: TRBV6-5
clone_size: NA
cdr3_nt: TGTGCCAGCAGTTACAGGGATTCCTACGAGCAGTACTTC
cdr3_aa: CASSYRDSYEQYF

d_call: TRBD1
j_call: TRBJ2-7
v_call: TRBV5-1
clone_size: NA
cdr3_nt: TGCGCCAGCAGCAAAAGGGACAGGAACTACGAGCAGTACTTC
cdr3_aa: CASSKRDRNYEQYF

d_call: NA
j_call: TRBJ2-2
v_call: TRBV4-2
clone_size: NA
cdr3_nt: TGTGCCAGCAGCCGAGGCAGCTACACCGGGGAGCTGTTTTTT
cdr3_aa: CASSRGSYTGELFF

d_call: TRBD2
j_call: TRBJ2-5
v_call: TRBV6-5
clone_size: NA
cdr3_nt: TGTGCCAGCAGTCTCGGGACTAGCGGGGAGACCCAGTACTTC
cdr3_aa: CASSLGTSGETQYF

d_call: NA
j_call: TRBJ2-3
v_call: TRBV7-8
clone_size: NA
cdr3_nt: TGTGCCAGCAGCTTTACAGATACGCAGTATTTT
cdr3_aa: CASSFTDTQYF

d_call: TRBD1
j_call: TRBJ2-7
v_call: TRBV30
clone_size: NA
cdr3_nt: TGTGCCTGGAGTGCTTCGACAGGGGCCGAGCAGTACTTC
cdr3_aa: CAWSASTGAEQYF

d_call: NA
j_call: TRBJ2-7
v_call: TRBV5-1
clone_size: NA
cdr3_nt: TGCGCCAGCAGCTTGGACAGGGCGTCCTACGAGCAGTACTTC
cdr3_aa: CASSLDRASYEQYF

d_call: NA
j_call: TRBJ1-1
v_call: TRBV7-9
clone_size: once
cdr3_nt: TGTGCCAGCACGACCACAGTGCTATTAAGTAACACTGAAGCTTTCTTT
cdr3_aa: CASTTTVLLSNTEAFF

d_call: NA
j_call: TRBJ2-2
v_call: TRBV28
clone_size: NA
cdr3_nt: TGTGCCAGCAGTTTGGCAGGTTCCACCGGGGAGCTGTTTTTT
cdr3_aa: CASSLAGSTGELFF

d_call: TRBD1
j_call: TRBJ2-7
v_call: TRBV4-2
clone_size: once
cdr3_nt: TGTGCCAGCAGCCATCTAGGGACAACAGGGGTGAGTGAGCAGTACTTC
cdr3_aa: CASSHLGTTGVSEQYF

d_call: NA
j_call: TRBJ2-3
v_call: TRBV29-1
clone_size: NA
cdr3_nt: TGCAGCGTTGACTTAAAGGGGGGGGTCTCAGATACGCAGTATTTT
cdr3_aa: CSVDLKGGVSDTQYF

d_call: NA
j_call: TRBJ2-7
v_call: TRBV21-1
clone_size: few
cdr3_nt: TGTGCCAGCACCGCGGACAGCGGCCACGAGCAGTACTTC
cdr3_aa: CASTADSGHEQYF

d_call: NA
j_call: TRBJ2-1
v_call: TRBV18
clone_size: NA
cdr3_nt: TGTGCCAGCTCACCGGACACCCTCTCCTACAATGAGCAGTTCTTC
cdr3_aa: CASSPDTLSYNEQFF

d_call: TRBD1
j_call: TRBJ1-1
v_call: TRBV12-5
clone_size: NA
cdr3_nt: TGTGCTAGTGGTTTGGTATTGACAGGGGACCTCAACACTGAAGCTTTCTTT
cdr3_aa: CASGLVLTGDLNTEAFF

d_call: NA
j_call: TRBJ2-3
v_call: TRBV7-9
clone_size: NA
cdr3_nt: TGTGCCAGCAGCACCACAGATACGCAGTATTTT
cdr3_aa: CASSTTDTQYF

d_call: NA
j_call: TRBJ2-3
v_call: TRBV27
clone_size: once
cdr3_nt: TGTGCCAGCAGTTTCACCTACGGCACAGATACGCAGTATTTT
cdr3_aa: CASSFTYGTDTQYF

d_call: NA
j_call: TRBJ1-3
v_call: TRBV2
clone_size: once
cdr3_nt: TGTGCCAGCAGTGACTGGAGCTCTGGAAACACCATATATTTT
cdr3_aa: CASSDWSSGNTIYF

d_call: NA
j_call: TRBJ1-3
v_call: TRBV28
clone_size: once
cdr3_nt: TGTGCCAGCAGTAAAGGGGGATCTAGTGGAAACACCATATATTTT
cdr3_aa: CASSKGGSSGNTIYF

d_call: NA
j_call: TRBJ2-1
v_call: TRBV10-3
clone_size: NA
cdr3_nt: TGTGCCATCAGTGGGTCCGTGGGAGAGCAGTTCTTC
cdr3_aa: CAISGSVGEQFF

d_call: TRBD1
j_call: TRBJ2-7
v_call: TRBV29-1
clone_size: NA
cdr3_nt: TGCAGCGCCTGGGACAGGGGAAGCTACGAGCAGTACTTC
cdr3_aa: CSAWDRGSYEQYF

d_call: NA
j_call: TRBJ2-7
v_call: TRBV5-4
clone_size: few
cdr3_nt: TGTGCCAGCAGCCACAGGGTTCAGGGAGAGCAGTACTTC
cdr3_aa: CASSHRVQGEQYF

d_call: NA
j_call: TRBJ2-3
v_call: TRBV19
clone_size: NA
cdr3_nt: TGTGCCAGTAGCCCAGAGGAGGGGGCGAGAGTTCGAGGCACAGATACGCAGTATTTT
cdr3_aa: CASSPEEGARVRGTDTQYF